The sequence of this T cell receptor (beta chain) was determined in a study of shared clonotypes between healthy human individuals (dated by TCRdb to the early 2020s). Study-level background: The cohort included three men and a couple of women between 18 and 49 years of age. Leukapheresis yielded between about 0.94 and 9.5 billion PBMCs per donor. Libraries were prepared and TCR repertoires were sequenced by different laboratories using diverse techniques, in order to increase sequencing depth and limit assay-specific biases. Blood TCR repertoires of about 5 healthy adults were deeply sequenced to estimate repertoire size and the extent of clonotype sharing between individuals.

The donors were healthy, HIV-negative adults with no recently reported acute infections or vaccinations. All donors were Caucasian adults living in Nashville, Tennessee, USA. In the unsorted samples, 90 million or so PBMCs were counted, and genomic DNA was extracted using the QIAamp DNA Blood Mini kit. Blood was obtained by leukapheresis, after which PBMCs were separated by Ficoll-Histopaque density gradient centrifugation and cryopreserved in liquid nitrogen vapor phase. Using the deep immunoSEQ assay, TCR CDR3 regions were amplified from genomic DNA by multiplex PCR. Extracted genomic DNA from each cell subset was distributed evenly across all wells of several immunoSEQ 96-well plates, and each plate was treated as a replicate. For unsorted PBMC, approximately 0.3 ug genomic DNA, equal to 30,000 or so T cell genomes, was loaded into each replicate PCR. Ten immunoSEQ deep assay plates were used to sequence the unsorted PBMC genomic DNA. Purified libraries were measured with a Qubit 3.0 fluorometer, size-checked on a Bioanalyzer 2100, and measured again with the KAPA Library Quantification kit. Every immunoSEQ 96-well plate was sequenced on a separate single-read 150-cycle Illumina NextSeq 550 flow cell. In the paper's pipeline: Because the immunoSEQ output included only junctional sequences and no quality scores, the filtering could not be the same as the filtering used for full-length reads. Sequences were annotated with PyIR, a Python wrapper for IgBLAST v1.9, using IMGT germline references to assign V/J genes and CDR3. Reads were removed for weak V/J assignments (E-value above 1e-6), missing CDR3, stop codons, out-of-frame junctions, or ambiguous translated residues. V3J clonotypes were defined by identical inferred V gene, J gene, and CDR3 amino acid sequence. Percentage overlap between repertoires was calculated by dividing the number of shared unique clonotypes by the size of the smaller repertoire. Repertoire richness was assessed with RTK rarefaction, the Chao1 estimator, and Recon v2.1 estimates of unobserved clonotypes. TCRdb carries this immuneACCESS record with in-frame sequences only. Its versions omit some clonotypes, under half of them owing to an unresolved V gene in the studies checked, with the rest unexplained. For V, J and clone size, that table is used; D and trimming come from the DNA. This sample has around 480,000 clones in its table, and roughly 79% of those were observed once. The ten largest clonotypes hold 9.5% to 15% of the sample.

Here is what the overall study found, with its caveats: Pairwise subsampling indicated that sequencing depth was expected to affect the degree of clonotype sharing among donors. The genetic and exposure-history diversity represented was limited by the small number of donors. Sampling was restricted to blood, and TCR repertoires in tissue are likely to differ from TCR repertoires in blood.

Notes on this clone: What antigen it recognizes has not been identified. It has no much larger one-base neighbor in the sample; base qualities were not kept.

For CDR1 and CDR2, the germline V gene lists MDHEN and SYDVKM. V loses 2 bases, J loses 3 bases, and the germline ends lie 11 bases apart. There are 14 amino acids in the CDR3, from cysteine to phenylalanine inclusive. Only the CDR3 part of the read is kept: 42 bases, read in frame from the first base. This receptor was taken from a woman aged 40 to 55 in good health. Some clones in this sample may be carry-over from other donors' samples. The receptor chain draws on TRBV28 and TRBJ2-7; a weak D assignment points to TRBD2 (6 bases agree). Sample: PBMCs. The DNA sequence is TGTGCCAGCAGTTTAGGAGGGAGCGTCTACGAGCAGTACTTC. This sequence encodes CASSLGGSVYEQYF.